The 27 T cell receptor beta chains below come from one sample, sequenced in a study of T cell responses to AZD1222 COVID-19 vaccine. Profiled with immunoSEQ multiplex PCR; TCRdb holds only in-frame clones, not every one. The sample has 150,000 to 200,000 clones; approximately 92% are singletons. The material was peripheral blood, obtained on day 0 of AZD1222 vaccination. The receptor set was obtained from an adult in good health.

V gene TRBV19 combines with J gene TRBJ1-6; 9 nucleotides align to TRBD1. In germline, CDR1 is LNHDA, CDR2 SQIVND (reference sequence). J lost 5 bases, V lost 7 bases, and 3 bases had no gene match. The CDR3 extends over 14 amino acids. The CDR3 here is CASNRGLDNSPLHF. CDR3 DNA: TGTGCCAGTAACAGGGGGCTTGATAATTCACCCCTCCACTTT.

This chain links TRBV2 with TRBJ1-3; no firm D call. Germline loops: CDR1 SNHLY, CDR2 FYNNEI. Trimming took 6 bases from V and 2 from J, leaving 8 bases between them. The CDR3 loop spans 13 amino acids. The CDR3 coding sequence is TGTGCCAGCAGCCCGAGGACTGGAAACACCATATATTTT. Its translation: CASSPRTGNTIYF.

V gene TRBV18 combines with J gene TRBJ2-1, with TRBD1 matching over 8 bases. Germline lookup yields CDR1 KGHSH and CDR2 LQKENI. The CDR3 sequence is 18 residues long. The ends lost 6 bases at V and 1 base at J; junction bases unmatched: 14. The CDR3 DNA sequence: TGTGCCAGCTCCCGCAGGGCCCCTCAGGGGGCGTCCTACAATGAGCAGTTCTTC. The encoded protein is CASSRRAPQGASYNEQFF.

The CDR3 DNA reads TGTGCCAGCAGCTCAGGGTTCGAAGCTTTCTTT. Its protein product is CASSSGFEAFF. The chain links TRBV27 to TRBJ1-1, with a tentative D call TRBD1 (5 bases). This CDR3 comprises 11 residues. The germline V gene encodes CDR1 MNHEY and CDR2 SMNVEV (reference sequence). The V end lost 6 bases, the J end lost 8 bases, and 10 bases lay between the germline ends.

The V and J genes are TRBV6-6 and TRBJ1-2; D ambiguous. Germline V gene data show CDR1 as MNHNY and CDR2 as SVGAGI (reference sequence). With 8 bases removed from V and 3 bases from J, the gap between germline ends came to 13 bases. This CDR3 has 13 residues. CDR3 bases: TGTGCCAGCGCTCAGGCTGCGGACTATGGCTACACCTTC. Its translation: CASAQAADYGYTF.

The table lists this clone with a few counts. This chain connects TRBV10-3 to TRBJ1-2; 7 bases match TRBD1. V lost 5 bases to trimming and J lost 7 bases; unmatched junction nucleotides: 7. CDR3 length: 13 amino acids. Germline assignment: CDR1 ENHRY and CDR2 SYGVKD. CDR3: CAISNRGQSGYTF. CDR3 in DNA: TGTGCCATCAGTAACAGGGGTCAAAGTGGCTACACCTTC.

In DNA, the CDR3 is TGTGCCAGCAGTTTATGGACTAGCGGGGGGATGAATACGCAGTATTTT. As protein: CASSLWTSGGMNTQYF. This sequence joins TRBV28 and TRBJ2-3; 13 bases are shared with TRBD2. Germline CDR1 MDHEN, CDR2 SYDVKM. V was clipped by 0 bases and J by 7 bases; unmatched bases: 4. The CDR3 covers 16 residues.

V usage is TRBV7-8 and J usage is TRBJ1-5; D unresolved. With 5 bases removed from V and 5 bases from J, the gap between germline ends came to 7 bases. Germline CDR1 is SGHVS and CDR2 is FQNEAQ. There are 12 residues in the CDR3. CDR3 loop: CASSPYDQPQHF. CDR3 coding DNA: TGTGCCAGCAGCCCCTATGATCAGCCCCAGCATTTT.

The chain links TRBV2 to TRBJ1-4; 8 bases line up with TRBD1. Germline loops: CDR1 SNHLY, CDR2 FYNNEI. The V segment lost 6 bases and the J segment 8 bases; nucleotides outside the gene matches: 8. The CDR3 loop spans 14 amino acids. Here the CDR3 reads CASSGQGLGEKLFF. In DNA form, the CDR3 reads TGTGCCAGCAGCGGACAGGGACTGGGAGAAAAACTGTTTTTT.

The chain joins TRBV29-1 to TRBJ1-1, with D possibly being TRBD1 (5 bases). The CDR3 totals 16 residues. The V gene's germline CDR1 is SQVTM and CDR2 ANQGSEA. V was cut by 3 bases and J by 1 base, with 18 bases left in between. The CDR3 DNA follows: TGCAGCGTTGAGCGGAGGTTTTGGGGGGAGAACACTGAAGCTTTCTTT. This sequence encodes CSVERRFWGENTEAFF.

This chain joins TRBV5-1 and TRBJ2-3, with unresolved D. Trimming took 5 bases from V and 0 from J, leaving 7 bases between them. The CDR3 is made up of 13 amino acids. CDR1 and CDR2 (germline): SGHRS, YFSETQ. CDR3 nucleotide sequence: TGCGCCAGCAGTCATAGGAGCACAGATACGCAGTATTTT. Translation: CASSHRSTDTQYF.

V is TRBV21-1 and J is TRBJ2-2. TRBV21-1 is marked as a pseudogene. The CDR3 is made up of 15 amino acids. The CDR3 reads CASSLYRPVTGELFF. Written as DNA, the CDR3 is TGTGCCAGCAGCCTTTATCGGCCGGTCACCGGGGAGCTGTTTTTT.

The chain employs TRBV7-3 and TRBJ1-2; 8 bases are a match to TRBD1. There are 13 residues in the CDR3. In germline, CDR1 is SGHTA, CDR2 FQGTGA. The V gene end was trimmed by 4 bases and the J gene end by 4 bases; junction bases not matched to a gene: 2. The CDR3: CASSSGQGYGYTF. The CDR3 DNA follows: TGTGCCAGCAGCTCCGGACAGGGCTATGGCTACACCTTC.

The V and J genes are TRBV4-1 and TRBJ1-6, with D unclear. This CDR3 has 13 residues. Germline V gene data show CDR1 as MGHRA and CDR2 as YSYEKL. V lost 1 base and J 8 bases, leaving 6 bases between the germline ends. CDR3 region: CASSQVADSPLHF. Written as DNA, the CDR3 is TGCGCCAGCAGCCAAGTCGCAGATTCACCCCTCCACTTT.

The chain recombines TRBV27 with TRBJ2-7; D not certain. Trimming stripped 5 bases from V and 2 bases from J, with 16 bases between. Germline CDR1 and CDR2: MNHEY and SMNVEV (reference sequence). The CDR3 totals 15 residues. The CDR3: CASSQESWSTYEQYF. CDR3 sequence (DNA): TGTGCCAGCAGTCAGGAGTCTTGGTCGACCTACGAGCAGTACTTC.

The chain recombines TRBV3-1 (or the pseudogene TRBV3-2) with TRBJ1-4; D gene ambiguous. CDR1 is LGHDT, CDR2 YNNKEL, per germline (reference sequence). The germline V and J ends were trimmed by 0 bases and 9 bases, with 14 bases remaining between them. This CDR3 comprises 15 residues. In nucleotides, the CDR3 is TGTGCCAGCAGCCAAGATATTACACAATCTCAAAAACTGTTTTTT. Translating it yields CASSQDITQSQKLFF.

This chain connects TRBV6-5 to TRBJ1-4; TRBD1 aligns across 8 bases. This CDR3 comprises 14 residues. Germline V lookup: CDR1 MNHEY, CDR2 SVGAGI. J was trimmed by 6 bases and V by 4 bases; bases with no gene match: 4. This CDR3 reads CASSFSRGHEKLFF. The CDR3 nucleotides are TGTGCCAGCAGTTTTTCCAGGGGGCATGAAAAACTGTTTTTT.

This chain joins TRBV2 and TRBJ2-5; D is uncertain. The CDR3 is 10 amino acids. The V gene lost 8 bases and the J gene lost 12 bases, with 13 bases spanning the gap. Germline V lookup: CDR1 SNHLY, CDR2 FYNNEI. CDR3 sequence reads: CASGRSDEYF. CDR3 DNA sequence: TGTGCCAGCGGCCGTTCCGACGAGTACTTC. The full variable domain, rest sourced from reference TRBV2 and TRBJ2-5, is EPEVTQTPSHQVTQMGQEVILRCVPISNHLYFYWYRQILGQKVEFLVSFYNNEISEKSEIFDDQFSVERPDGSNFTLKIRSTKLEDSAMYFCASGRSDEYFGPGTRLLVL.

This chain links TRBV10-1 with TRBJ2-3; D gene unclear. The V gene lost 0 bases and the J gene lost 2 bases, with 12 bases spanning the gap. Germline V gives CDR1 WNHNN, CDR2 SYGVQD (reference sequence). This CDR3 comprises 16 residues. The CDR3 DNA reads TGCGCCAGCAGTGAGTCGCCAGGCCTGACCACAGATACGCAGTATTTT. Translation gives CASSESPGLTTDTQYF.

The genes are TRBV14 and TRBJ1-1; no reliable D call. Looked up from germline, CDR1 is SGHDN and CDR2 is FVKESK. This CDR3 is built from 13 residues. Between the trimmed V and J ends, which lost 4 bases and 0 bases, there was a span of 6 bases. The CDR3 bases are TGTGCCAGCAGCCGAGACATGAACACTGAAGCTTTCTTT. This gives the protein CASSRDMNTEAFF.

This clone was recorded only once. The chain employs TRBV7-9 and TRBJ1-3; 7 bases are a match to TRBD1. Germline CDR1 and CDR2: SEHNR and FQNEAQ (reference sequence). The CDR3 runs to 18 residues. V lost 1 base to trimming and J lost 1 base; unmatched junction nucleotides: 10. CDR3 region: CASSLGGTASRSGNTIYF. The CDR3 DNA is TGTGCCAGCAGCTTAGGAGGGACAGCCAGCAGATCTGGAAACACCATATATTTT.

The chain recombines TRBV4-1 with TRBJ1-2; possibly TRBD1 for D (5 bases). V was cut by 3 bases and J by 2 bases, with 16 bases left in between. The CDR3 is 16 amino acids. Germline loops: CDR1 MGHRA, CDR2 YSYEKL. In nucleotides, the CDR3 is TGCGCCAGCAGCCAGCCTACAGGTTCCTCAAACTATGGCTACACCTTC. It translates to CASSQPTGSSNYGYTF.

As concerns this clone: The same CDR3 can be traced to other DNA sequences in this sample. The rearrangement links TRBV3-1 (or the pseudogene TRBV3-2) to TRBJ1-4, with D unresolved. The CDR3 sequence is 11 residues long. Trimming stripped 5 bases from V and 8 bases from J, with 6 bases between. The germline V gene has CDR1 LGHDT and CDR2 YNNKEL (reference sequence). The CDR3 is CASSTLEKLFF. The CDR3, as DNA: TGTGCCAGCAGCACGCTGGAAAAACTGTTTTTT.

The chain employs TRBV9 and TRBJ1-1; D is uncertain. The CDR3 has 15 residues. V was pared by 0 bases and J by 5 bases, with 14 bases between. Germline CDR1 is SGDLS and CDR2 is YYNGEE. The DNA for the CDR3 is TGTGCCAGCAGCGTAGGGGCCCGGCAAGGTACTGAAGCTTTCTTT. It codes for CASSVGARQGTEAFF.

The V gene is TRBV30, the J gene TRBJ1-6; unclear D gene. The CDR3 contains 14 residues. Trimming took off 2 bases at V and 0 bases at J, with 5 bases between the two ends. From germline, CDR1 is GTSNPN and CDR2 SVGIG (reference sequence). CDR3 in amino acids: CAWSLRSYNSPLHF. The CDR3 region has the DNA TGTGCCTGGAGTTTGCGCTCCTATAATTCACCCCTCCACTTT. Filled out from reference TRBV30 and TRBJ1-6, the complete variable domain reads SQTIHQWPATLVQPVGSPLSLECTVEGTSNPNLYWYRQAAGRGLQLLFYSVGIGQISSEVPQNLSASRPQDRQFILSSKKLLLSDSGFYLCAWSLRSYNSPLHFGNGTRLTVT.

The chain recombines TRBV27 with TRBJ2-1, with D unclear. The CDR3 covers 11 residues. CDR1 and CDR2 from the germline V gene are MNHEY and SMNVEV (reference sequence). V lost 4 bases and J lost 6, with 4 bases in between. CDR3 coding DNA: TGTGCCAGCAGTTCTGGCAATGAGCAGTTCTTC. It is translated as CASSSGNEQFF.

V gene TRBV19 combines with J gene TRBJ2-2; D is ambiguous. The CDR3 is 14 residues long. V was shortened by 6 bases and J by 2 bases, with 10 bases between the two germline ends. Per the germline V gene, CDR1 is LNHDA and CDR2 is SQIVND (reference sequence). As DNA, the CDR3 is TGTGCCAGTAGGGGTGGATTCAACACCGGGGAGCTGTTTTTT. Protein: CASRGGFNTGELFF.